The entry below describes one T cell receptor beta chain. Its antigen is currently unknown. The junction differs from germline at one of its ends, possibly a read error. Time point given: newly diagnosed GD, antithyroid drugs for less than 3 months. PBMC RNA was the source of the TCR library. Library construction for TCR beta used iRepertoire HTBI primers and Arm-PCR of CDR3 regions. TCRdb ran MiXCR on the multiplex PCR reads and lists one entry per CDR3 protein. The table lists 350,000 to 500,000 distinct CDR3 sequences, around 15% of them singletons. These data belong to a study of regulatory T cells in long-lasting Graves disease. This CDR3 has 17 amino acids. Germline loops: CDR1 KGHSH, CDR2 LQKENI. Study-wide findings and caveats: Exclusively peripheral blood, rather than thyroid tissue, was studied.

The sample was also reused in another study, on T cells in Graves' hyperthyroidism and ophthalmopathy. That source notes: Blood also showed most of the thyroid clonotypes that were expanded above 0.001.

The TCR sequence derives from a woman in her fifties or sixties with Graves disease. The chain recombines TRBV18 with TRBJ1-1, with 9 bases aligning to TRBD1. Source: peripheral blood mononuclear cells (PBMCs), taken at new diagnosis, from a patient treated with antithyroid drugs. This CDR3 is CASSPRGQGPMNTEASF. In nucleotides, the CDR3 is TGTGCCAGCTCACCACGGGGACAGGGCCCCATGAACACTGAAGCTTCCTTT. Combining the CDR3 with reference TRBV18 and TRBJ1-1 gives the whole variable domain NAGVMQNPRHLVRRRGQEARLRCSPMKGHSHVYWYRQLPEEGLKFMVYLQKENIIDESGMPKERFSAEFPKEGPSILRIQQVVRGDSAAYFCASSPRGQGPMNTEASFGQGTRLTVV.